This T cell receptor (beta chain) was obtained from a study of blood T cell repertoires in COVID-19. On the study more broadly: Specimens from acute and convalescent COVID-19 originated in the United States, Italy and Spain.

TCRdb keeps only in-frame clones here, not all; method: immunoSEQ multiplex PCR. The repertoire holds about 290,000 clones, nearly 90% seen once, with around 10% in the top ten. The CDR3 sequence is 16 residues long. V lost 1 base, J lost 3 bases, and 6 bases stayed unmatched. Germline CDR1 reads LNHNV; CDR2 reads YYDKDF (reference sequence). The receptor comes from a woman younger than 45 with COVID-19, enrolled during active disease. The sequenced sample consisted of peripheral blood. This chain joins TRBV15 and TRBJ1-2, with 9 bases fitting TRBD1. The CDR3 spells CATSRGGTGWDYGYTF. The CDR3 DNA reads TGTGCCACCAGCAGAGGGGGGACAGGGTGGGACTATGGCTACACCTTC.